This record concerns one TCR beta chain sequence. Germline loops: CDR1 MNHEY, CDR2 SMNVEV (reference sequence). V was shortened by 1 base and J by 0 bases, with 10 bases between the two germline ends. CDR3 length: 15 residues. The sample originates from a study of OX40 agonist ivuxolimab in advanced cancers. Study overall: The patients received agonistic anti-OX40 (CD134) antibody ivuxolimab. Those treated in dose escalation had hepatocellular carcinoma, melanoma, renal cell cancer or head and neck cancer.

Some clones are missing from TCRdb's copy, which holds only in-frame ones; the method was immunoSEQ multiplex PCR. This table has around 13,000 clones, 70% to 85% appearing once. This clonotype originated in an adult with an advanced solid tumor such as melanoma, head and neck, liver or kidney cancer. This sequence joins TRBV27 and TRBJ2-7; D is uncertain. The sequencing used CD4+ or CD8+ T cells sorted from blood, collected in a trial of the OX40 agonist ivuxolimab. Here the CDR3 reads CASSLWALSSYEQYF. Written as DNA, the CDR3 is TGTGCCAGCAGTTTATGGGCCCTGAGCTCCTACGAGCAGTACTTC.